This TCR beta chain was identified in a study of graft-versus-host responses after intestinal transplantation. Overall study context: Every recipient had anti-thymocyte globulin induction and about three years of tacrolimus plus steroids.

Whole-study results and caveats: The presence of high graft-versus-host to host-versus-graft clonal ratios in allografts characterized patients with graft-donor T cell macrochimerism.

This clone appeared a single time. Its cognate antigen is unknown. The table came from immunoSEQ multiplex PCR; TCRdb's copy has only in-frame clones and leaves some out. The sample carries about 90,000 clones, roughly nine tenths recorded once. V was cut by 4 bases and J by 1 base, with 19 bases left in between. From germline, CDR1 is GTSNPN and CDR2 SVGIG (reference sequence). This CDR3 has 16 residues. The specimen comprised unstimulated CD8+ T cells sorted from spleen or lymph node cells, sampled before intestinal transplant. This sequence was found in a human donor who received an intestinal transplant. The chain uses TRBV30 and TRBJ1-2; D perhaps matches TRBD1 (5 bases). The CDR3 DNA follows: TGTGCCTGGAACCTACCGGGGGGTCGGCATAACTATGGCTACACCTTC. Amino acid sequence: CAWNLPGGRHNYGYTF.